Described below is a single T cell receptor beta chain sequence and its context. This record comes from a study of T cell changes during pregnancy in multiple sclerosis. Per germline, CDR1 SGHRS and CDR2 YFSETQ. Trimming removed 1 base at V and 5 bases at J, with 15 bases between. The CDR3 runs to 15 residues. The assay was immunoSEQ multiplex PCR, and TCRdb's table has in-frame clones only and misses some. The sample consists of approximately 90,000 clones, around 94% of them appearing once. The chain recombines TRBV5-1 with TRBJ1-1, with D possibly matching TRBD1 (6 bases). The sequence derives from a female donor with multiple sclerosis, enrolled in a pregnancy study. The sequences come from peripheral blood, collected in the third trimester of pregnancy. The CDR3 spells CASSLQRGGRTEAFF. The DNA for the CDR3 is TGCGCCAGCAGCTTGCAGAGGGGGGGGAGAACTGAAGCTTTCTTT. Combining the CDR3 with reference TRBV5-1 and TRBJ1-1 gives the whole variable domain KAGVTQTPRYLIKTRGQQVTLSCSPISGHRSVSWYQQTPGQGLQFLFEYFSETQRNKGNFPGRFSGRQFSNSRSEMNVSTLELGDSALYLCASSLQRGGRTEAFFGQGTRLTVV.